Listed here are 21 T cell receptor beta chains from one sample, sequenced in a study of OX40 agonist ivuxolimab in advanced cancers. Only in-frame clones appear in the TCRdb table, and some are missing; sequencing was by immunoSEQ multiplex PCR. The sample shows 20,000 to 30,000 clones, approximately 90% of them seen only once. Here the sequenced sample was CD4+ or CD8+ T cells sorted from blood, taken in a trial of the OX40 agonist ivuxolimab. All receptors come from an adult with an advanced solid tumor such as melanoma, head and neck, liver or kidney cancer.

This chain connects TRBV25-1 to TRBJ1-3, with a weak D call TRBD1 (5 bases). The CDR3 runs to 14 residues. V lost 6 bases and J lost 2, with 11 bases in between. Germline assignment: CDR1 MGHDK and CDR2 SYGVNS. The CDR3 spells CASSLTATGNTIYF. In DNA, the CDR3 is TGTGCCAGCAGCTTGACAGCGACTGGAAACACCATATATTTT.

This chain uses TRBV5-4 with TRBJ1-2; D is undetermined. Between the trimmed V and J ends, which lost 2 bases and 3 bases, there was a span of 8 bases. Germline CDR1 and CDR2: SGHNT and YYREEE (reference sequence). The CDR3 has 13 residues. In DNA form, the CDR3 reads TGTGCCAGCAGCTTACGGGGAGACTATGGCTACACCTTC. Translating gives CASSLRGDYGYTF.

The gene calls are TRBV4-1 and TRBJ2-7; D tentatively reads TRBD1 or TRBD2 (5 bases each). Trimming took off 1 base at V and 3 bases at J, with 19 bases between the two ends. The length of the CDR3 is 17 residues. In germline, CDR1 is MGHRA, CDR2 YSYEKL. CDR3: CASSQGGRRGPLYEQYF. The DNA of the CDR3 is TGCGCCAGCAGCCAAGGGGGCCGTCGGGGTCCCCTCTACGAGCAGTACTTC.

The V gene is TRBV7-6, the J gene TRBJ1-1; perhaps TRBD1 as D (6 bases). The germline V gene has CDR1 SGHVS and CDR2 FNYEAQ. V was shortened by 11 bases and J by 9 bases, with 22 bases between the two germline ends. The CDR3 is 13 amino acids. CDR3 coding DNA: TGTGCCGTTATGAGCACGGGGGGCTTAAAAGCTTTCTTT. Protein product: CAVMSTGGLKAFF. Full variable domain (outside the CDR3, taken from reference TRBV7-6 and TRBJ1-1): GAGVSQSPRYKVTKRGQDVALRCDPISGHVSLYWYRQALGQGPEFLTYFNYEAQQDKSGLPNDRFSAERPEGSISTLTIQRTEQRDSAMYRCAVMSTGGLKAFFGQGTRLTVV.

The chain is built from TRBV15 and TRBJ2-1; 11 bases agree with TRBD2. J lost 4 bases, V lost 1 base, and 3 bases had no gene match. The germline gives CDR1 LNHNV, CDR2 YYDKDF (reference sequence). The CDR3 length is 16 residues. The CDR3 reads CATSRASGGTYNEQFF. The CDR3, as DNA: TGTGCCACCAGCAGAGCTAGCGGGGGGACTTACAATGAGCAGTTCTTC.

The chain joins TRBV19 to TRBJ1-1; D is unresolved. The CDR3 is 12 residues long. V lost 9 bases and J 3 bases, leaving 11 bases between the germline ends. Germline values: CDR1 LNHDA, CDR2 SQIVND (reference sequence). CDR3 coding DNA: TGTGCCAGCAGAGTTGGCCACACTGAAGCTTTCTTT. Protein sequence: CASRVGHTEAFF.

In nucleotides, the CDR3 is TGTGCCAGCAGCCTCGACAGACCGACAGATACGCAGTATTTT. Amino acids: CASSLDRPTDTQYF. The gene calls are TRBV11-2 and TRBJ2-3, with D tentatively TRBD1 (5 bases). The germline V gene encodes CDR1 SGHAT and CDR2 FQNNGV. Between the trimmed V and J ends, which lost 5 bases and 3 bases, there was a span of 12 bases. The CDR3 has 14 residues.

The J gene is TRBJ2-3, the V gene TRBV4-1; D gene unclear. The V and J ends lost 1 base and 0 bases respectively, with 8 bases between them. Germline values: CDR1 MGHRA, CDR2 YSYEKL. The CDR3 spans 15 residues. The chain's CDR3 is CASSQGARSTDTQYF. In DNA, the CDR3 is TGCGCCAGCAGCCAAGGCGCAAGGAGCACAGATACGCAGTATTTT.

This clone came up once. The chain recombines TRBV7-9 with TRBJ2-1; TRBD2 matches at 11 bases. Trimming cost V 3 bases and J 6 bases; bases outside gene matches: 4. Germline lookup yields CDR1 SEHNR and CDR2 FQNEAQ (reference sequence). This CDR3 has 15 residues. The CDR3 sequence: CASSFRLAGTNEQFF. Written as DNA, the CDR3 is TGTGCCAGCAGCTTCCGACTAGCGGGGACCAATGAGCAGTTCTTC.

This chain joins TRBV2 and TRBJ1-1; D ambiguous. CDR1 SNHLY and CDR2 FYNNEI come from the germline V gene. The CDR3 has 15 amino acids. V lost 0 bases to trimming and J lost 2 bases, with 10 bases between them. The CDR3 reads CASSEAKGTNTEAFF. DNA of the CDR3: TGTGCCAGCAGTGAAGCGAAGGGCACAAACACTGAAGCTTTCTTT.

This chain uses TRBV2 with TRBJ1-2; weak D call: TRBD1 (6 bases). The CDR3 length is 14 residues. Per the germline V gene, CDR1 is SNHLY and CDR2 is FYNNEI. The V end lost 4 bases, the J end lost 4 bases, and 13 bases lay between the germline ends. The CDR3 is CASSGGGEGYGYTF. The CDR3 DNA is TGTGCCAGCAGTGGAGGGGGTGAGGGCTATGGCTACACCTTC.

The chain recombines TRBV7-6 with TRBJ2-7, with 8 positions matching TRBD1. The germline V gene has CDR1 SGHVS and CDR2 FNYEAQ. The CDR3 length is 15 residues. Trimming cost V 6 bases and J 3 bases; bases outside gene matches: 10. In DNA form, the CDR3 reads TGTGCCAGCAGTAAGGACAGGGAGTCGTTCTACGAGCAGTACTTC. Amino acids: CASSKDRESFYEQYF.

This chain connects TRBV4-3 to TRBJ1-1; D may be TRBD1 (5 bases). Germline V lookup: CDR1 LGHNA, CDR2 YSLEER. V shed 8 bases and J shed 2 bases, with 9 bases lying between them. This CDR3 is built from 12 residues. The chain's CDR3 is CASGTTNTEAFF. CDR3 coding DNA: TGCGCCAGCGGGACCACAAACACTGAAGCTTTCTTT.

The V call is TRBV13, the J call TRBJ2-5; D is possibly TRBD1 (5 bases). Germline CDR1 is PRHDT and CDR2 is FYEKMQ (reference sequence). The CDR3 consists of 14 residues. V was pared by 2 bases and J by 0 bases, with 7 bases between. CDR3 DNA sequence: TGTGCCAGCAGCTTAAGGGGCTACCAAGAGACCCAGTACTTC. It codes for CASSLRGYQETQYF.

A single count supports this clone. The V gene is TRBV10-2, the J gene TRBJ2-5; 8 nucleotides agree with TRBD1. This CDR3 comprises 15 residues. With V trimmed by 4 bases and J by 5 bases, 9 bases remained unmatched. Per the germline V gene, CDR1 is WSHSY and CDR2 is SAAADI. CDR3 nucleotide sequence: TGCGCCAGCAGTGGGACCGGGACAGGAGCGGAGACCCAGTACTTC. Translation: CASSGTGTGAETQYF.

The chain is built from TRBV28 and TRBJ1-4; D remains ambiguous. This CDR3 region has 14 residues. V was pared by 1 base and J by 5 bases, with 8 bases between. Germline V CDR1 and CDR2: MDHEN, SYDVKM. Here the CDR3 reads CASSLSGVNEKLFF. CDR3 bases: TGTGCCAGCAGTTTATCCGGGGTGAATGAAAAACTGTTTTTT.

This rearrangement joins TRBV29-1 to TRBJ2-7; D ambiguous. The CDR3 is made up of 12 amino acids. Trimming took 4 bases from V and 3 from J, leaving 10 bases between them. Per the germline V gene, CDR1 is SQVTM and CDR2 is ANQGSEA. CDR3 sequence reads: CSVVGDLYEQYF. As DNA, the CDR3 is TGCAGCGTTGTTGGGGATCTCTACGAGCAGTACTTC.

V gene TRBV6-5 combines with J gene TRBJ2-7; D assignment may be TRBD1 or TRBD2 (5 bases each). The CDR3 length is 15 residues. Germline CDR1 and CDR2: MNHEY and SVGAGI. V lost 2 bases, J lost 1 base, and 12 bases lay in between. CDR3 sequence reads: CASSYNGGTSYEQYF. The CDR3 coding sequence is TGTGCCAGCAGTTACAATGGGGGTACTTCCTACGAGCAGTACTTC.

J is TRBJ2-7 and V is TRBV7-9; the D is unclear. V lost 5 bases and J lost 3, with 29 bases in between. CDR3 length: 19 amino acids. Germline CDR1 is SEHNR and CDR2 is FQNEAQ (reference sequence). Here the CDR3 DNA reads TGTGCCAGCAGCCCCCGCACGAACGGTCGAGGCGGTGGGATCTACGAGCAGTACTTC. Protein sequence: CASSPRTNGRGGGIYEQYF. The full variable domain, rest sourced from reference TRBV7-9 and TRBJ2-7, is DTGVSQNPRHKITKRGQNVTFRCDPISEHNRLYWYRQTLGQGPEFLTYFQNEAQLEKSRLLSDRFSAERPKGSFSTLEIQRTEQGDSAMYLCASSPRTNGRGGGIYEQYFGPGTRLTVT.

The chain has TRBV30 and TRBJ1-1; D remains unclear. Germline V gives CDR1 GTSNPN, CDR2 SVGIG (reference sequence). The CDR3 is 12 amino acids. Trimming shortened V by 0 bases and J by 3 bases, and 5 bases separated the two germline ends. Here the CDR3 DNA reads TGTGCCTGGAGTGTATATCACACTGAAGCTTTCTTT. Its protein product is CAWSVYHTEAFF.

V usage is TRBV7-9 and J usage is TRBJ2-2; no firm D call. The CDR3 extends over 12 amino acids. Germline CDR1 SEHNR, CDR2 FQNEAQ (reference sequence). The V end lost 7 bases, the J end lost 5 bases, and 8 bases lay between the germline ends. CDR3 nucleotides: TGTGCCAGCACCATGGAGACCGGGGAGCTGTTTTTT. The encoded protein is CASTMETGELFF.